Presented here are 28 T cell receptor beta chains from one specimen sequenced in a study of identifying expanded T cells in peripheral blood. The data were produced by immunoSEQ multiplex PCR, yet TCRdb's version contains in-frame clones alone and is incomplete. The sample includes 100,000 or so clones, 88% of them seen just once. The sample was blood. The receptors originated from a person between 18 and 70 years old in good health.

The V and J genes are TRBV7-9 and TRBJ2-3, with D perhaps matching TRBD1 (7 bases). CDR3 length: 17 amino acids. Trimming pared 1 base from V and 5 bases from J, leaving 19 bases between. Germline CDR1 is SEHNR and CDR2 is FQNEAQ (reference sequence). CDR3 region: CASSLVGGTVLRDTQYF. In DNA form, the CDR3 reads TGTGCCAGCAGCTTAGTCGGCGGGACAGTGCTAAGAGATACGCAGTATTTT.

This chain links TRBV7-3 with TRBJ2-1; the D gene is possibly TRBD2 (5 bases). Germline V CDR1 and CDR2: SGHTA, FQGTGA. The CDR3 length is 13 residues. The germline V and J ends were trimmed by 5 bases and 4 bases, with 9 bases remaining between them. CDR3 loop: CASSRSVYNEQFF. The CDR3 DNA reads TGTGCCAGCAGCCGTAGCGTGTACAATGAGCAGTTCTTC.

The genes are TRBV14 and TRBJ1-1; D not certain. The CDR3 contains 15 residues. V lost 1 base and J lost 3, with 12 bases in between. CDR1 and CDR2 (germline): SGHDN, FVKESK. This chain's CDR3 is CASSQVRQHYTEAFF. The DNA for the CDR3 is TGTGCCAGCAGCCAAGTAAGACAACACTACACTGAAGCTTTCTTT.

This chain links TRBV5-5 with TRBJ1-3; D ambiguous. V dropped 2 bases and J dropped 8 bases, with 17 bases sitting between them. Germline CDR1 and CDR2: SGHKS and YYEKEE (reference sequence). CDR3 length: 15 residues. The CDR3 loop reads CASSFSGSAGDTIYF. The CDR3 coding sequence is TGTGCCAGCAGCTTTTCCGGGTCAGCGGGCGACACCATATATTTT. The whole variable domain, remainder taken from reference TRBV5-5 and TRBJ1-3, is DAGVTQSPTHLIKTRGQQVTLRCSPISGHKSVSWYQQVLGQGPQFIFQYYEKEERGRGNFPDRFSARQFPNYSSELNVNALLLGDSALYLCASSFSGSAGDTIYFGEGSWLTVV.

The gene calls are TRBV7-8 and TRBJ1-5, with D hard to call. The length of the CDR3 is 13 residues. V gave up 0 bases and J gave up 5 bases, with 5 bases separating them. The germline gives CDR1 SGHVS, CDR2 FQNEAQ. CDR3: CASSLAYHQPQHF. The CDR3 DNA follows: TGTGCCAGCAGCTTAGCGTACCATCAGCCCCAGCATTTT.

This chain connects TRBV7-2 to TRBJ2-7; TRBD2 matches at 7 bases. CDR1 and CDR2 from the germline V gene are SGHTA and FQGNSA. Trimming removed 5 bases from V and 7 bases from J; junction bases left unmatched: 17. CDR3 size: 16 residues. The DNA for the CDR3 is TGTGCCAGCAGCAAAGAAGAGGGAGGGAGAGCGCGGGAGCAGTACTTC. Translating gives CASSKEEGGRAREQYF. Complete variable domain (other parts from reference TRBV7-2 and TRBJ2-7): GAGVSQSPSNKVTEKGKDVELRCDPISGHTALYWYRQSLGQGLEFLIYFQGNSAPDKSGLPSDRFSAERTGGSVSTLTIQRTQQEDSAVYLCASSKEEGGRAREQYFGPGTRLTVT.

The chain is built from TRBV29-1 and TRBJ2-5; D is tentatively TRBD1 or TRBD2 (6 bases each). CDR1 is SQVTM and CDR2 is ANQGSEA in the germline V gene. This CDR3 comprises 13 residues. Trimming took off 5 bases at V and 7 bases at J, with 17 bases between the two ends. The CDR3 DNA reads as TGCAGCGTTCCCAAGGGGGGTCCCGGGACCCAGTACTTC. Protein: CSVPKGGPGTQYF. Variable domain in full (rest from reference TRBV29-1 and TRBJ2-5): SAVISQKPSRDICQRGTSLTIQCQVDSQVTMMFWYRQQPGQSLTLIATANQGSEATYESGFVIDKFPISRPNLTFSTLTVSNMSPEDSSIYLCSVPKGGPGTQYFGPGTRLLVL.

V and J are TRBV7-2 and TRBJ1-1, with D perhaps TRBD1 (5 bases). Germline CDR1 is SGHTA and CDR2 is FQGNSA. V lost 3 bases and J lost 4, with 18 bases in between. The CDR3 is 16 amino acids. This chain's CDR3 is CASSFLASTGVTEAFF. For the CDR3, the DNA is TGTGCCAGCAGCTTCCTCGCATCGACGGGGGTCACTGAAGCTTTCTTT.

The CDR3 DNA sequence: TGTGCCAGCAGCGTCCTTTCGGGACTAGCACAAGGCGAGCAGTACTTC. Translated, it gives CASSVLSGLAQGEQYF. The rearrangement uses TRBV9 and TRBJ2-7, with 9 bases fitting TRBD2. CDR1 and CDR2 from the germline V gene are SGDLS and YYNGEE. CDR3 size: 16 residues. V dropped 2 bases and J dropped 6; count of bases not matched to a gene: 12.

Here the CDR3 DNA reads TGCGCCAGCAGCCAAGAGGGGCTAGCCAAAAACATTCAGTACTTC. It translates to CASSQEGLAKNIQYF. The genes are TRBV4-3 and TRBJ2-4; the D gene is possibly TRBD1 (5 bases). CDR1 is LGHNA and CDR2 is YSLEER in the germline V gene. The V gene lost 0 bases and the J gene lost 0 bases, with 6 bases spanning the gap. This CDR3 has 15 amino acids.

V usage is TRBV30 and J usage is TRBJ2-3; 9 nucleotides align to TRBD2. V lost 1 base, J lost 3 bases, and 2 bases stayed unmatched. This CDR3 has 14 residues. Germline V gene lookup returns CDR1 GTSNPN and CDR2 SVGIG (reference sequence). CDR3: CAWSGLAATDTQYF. CDR3 nucleotide sequence: TGTGCCTGGAGTGGACTAGCGGCGACAGATACGCAGTATTTT.

This clone was recorded once. The chain recombines TRBV25-1 with TRBJ2-1; 7 bases match TRBD2. The CDR3 has 11 amino acids. Per germline, CDR1 MGHDK and CDR2 SYGVNS. Trimming at V came to 6 bases and at J to 7 bases, leaving 0 bases not matched to a gene. As DNA, the CDR3 is TGTGCCAGCAGCGGGGGGAATGAGCAGTTCTTC. Translated, it gives CASSGGNEQFF.

This clone was seen only once. The V call is TRBV27, the J call TRBJ1-5; D possibly corresponds to TRBD1 (6 bases). Per germline, CDR1 MNHEY and CDR2 SMNVEV (reference sequence). Trimming stripped 3 bases from V and 2 bases from J, with 8 bases between. The CDR3 runs to 14 residues. The CDR3 spells CASSFSGGNQPQHF. The CDR3 DNA follows: TGTGCCAGCAGTTTTTCAGGGGGCAATCAGCCCCAGCATTTT.

This rearrangement joins TRBV5-1 to TRBJ2-3; the match to TRBD2 covers 12 bases. This CDR3 contains 16 residues. The ends lost 4 bases at V and 5 bases at J; junction bases unmatched: 8. CDR1 and CDR2 (germline): SGHRS, YFSETQ. Written as DNA, the CDR3 is TGCGCCAGCAGCCCAGGACTAGCGGGGCCCGTAGATACGCAGTATTTT. Protein sequence: CASSPGLAGPVDTQYF.

Points on this clone: An end of the junction differs from the germline gene, which may be a read error. The chain links TRBV6-5 to TRBJ2-7; TRBD1 matches 8 bases. The CDR3 has 14 residues. CDR1 is MNHEY and CDR2 is SVGAGI in the germline V gene. Written as DNA, the CDR3 is TGTGCCAGCAGTTACGACAGGGGTGCCCACGAGCAGTGCTTC. Residues: CASSYDRGAHEQCF.

CDR3: CASSRESGETQYF. CDR3 in DNA: TGTGCCAGCAGTAGGGAATCCGGGGAGACCCAGTACTTC. The chain joins TRBV2 to TRBJ2-5; the D is unclear. The V gene lost 5 bases and the J gene lost 5 bases, with 12 bases spanning the gap. CDR3 length equals 13 residues. Germline CDR1 reads SNHLY; CDR2 reads FYNNEI. Variable domain in full (rest from reference TRBV2 and TRBJ2-5): EPEVTQTPSHQVTQMGQEVILRCVPISNHLYFYWYRQILGQKVEFLVSFYNNEISEKSEIFDDQFSVERPDGSNFTLKIRSTKLEDSAMYFCASSRESGETQYFGPGTRLLVL.

The chain uses TRBV7-9 and TRBJ2-1; 8 nucleotides match TRBD2. The CDR3 loop spans 16 amino acids. V was pared by 5 bases and J by 0 bases, with 6 bases of the junction left unmatched. Germline CDR1 and CDR2: SEHNR and FQNEAQ (reference sequence). CDR3 DNA sequence: TGTGCCAGCAGCCGATATAGCGGGGCCTCCTACAATGAGCAGTTCTTC. Protein sequence: CASSRYSGASYNEQFF.

This chain connects TRBV29-1 to TRBJ2-3; no reliable D call. V lost 6 bases and J lost 4, with 26 bases in between. CDR1 is SQVTM, CDR2 ANQGSEA, per germline. The CDR3 contains 17 residues. As DNA, the CDR3 is TGCAGCGTCACCAGAGCCGGAGCCCGAAATCACCCAGATACGCAGTATTTT. This sequence encodes CSVTRAGARNHPDTQYF.

V gene TRBV6-5 combines with J gene TRBJ1-1, with D unresolved. This CDR3 contains 15 residues. Per germline, CDR1 MNHEY and CDR2 SVGAGI. Trimming shortened V by 0 bases and J by 1 base, and 9 bases separated the two germline ends. The CDR3 protein is CASSYSAGPNTEAFF. CDR3 nucleotides: TGTGCCAGCAGTTACTCGGCAGGACCGAACACTGAAGCTTTCTTT.

The chain is built from TRBV7-7 and TRBJ2-7; a possible D gene is TRBD2 (6 bases). Germline-derived CDR1 and CDR2 are SSHAT and FNYEAQ (reference sequence). V was shortened by 1 base and J by 6 bases, with 10 bases between the two germline ends. This CDR3 spans 13 amino acids. The CDR3 nucleotides read TGTGCCAGCAGCTTAGAGTCCGGGGGCGAGCAGTACTTC. It yields the protein CASSLESGGEQYF.

A single count supports this clone. The chain links TRBV19 to TRBJ1-2; D is unresolved. Germline assignment: CDR1 LNHDA and CDR2 SQIVND (reference sequence). This CDR3 is built from 14 residues. The chain's CDR3 is CAPDPPRRLYGYTF. The CDR3, as DNA: TGTGCTCCCGACCCCCCCAGGCGGCTCTATGGCTACACCTTC. Together with reference TRBV19 and TRBJ1-2, the CDR3 gives the full variable domain: DGGITQSPKYLFRKEGQNVTLSCEQNLNHDAMYWYRQDPGQGLRLIYYSQIVNDFQKGDIAEGYSVSREKKESFPLTVTSAQKNPTAFYLCAPDPPRRLYGYTFGSGTRLTVV.

This chain connects TRBV2 to TRBJ1-2; unclear D gene. CDR1 and CDR2 from the germline V gene are SNHLY and FYNNEI. The V end was cut by 2 bases, the J end by 3 bases, with 10 bases between. This CDR3 spans 14 amino acids. In DNA form, the CDR3 reads TGTGCCAGCAGTGAATGGGCAGGCGACTATGGCTACACCTTC. Translation gives CASSEWAGDYGYTF.

Only one count was recorded for this clone. The V and J genes are TRBV5-1 and TRBJ2-4; D may be TRBD1 or TRBD2 (5 bases each). CDR1 and CDR2 from the germline V gene are SGHRS and YFSETQ. This CDR3 comprises 14 residues. V was cut by 4 bases and J by 2 bases, with 10 bases left in between. In DNA form, the CDR3 reads TGCGCCAGCAGCCCCCGGGGCCCCAAAAACATTCAGTACTTC. Translating gives CASSPRGPKNIQYF.

With regard to this clone: Germline is not matched at one junction end, which may reflect a read error. The chain links TRBV7-3 to TRBJ2-1; D gene unclear. The CDR3 is 13 residues long. Per the germline V gene, CDR1 is SGHTA and CDR2 is FQGTGA. CDR3 amino acids: CASSPTSWDEQFF. In DNA form, the CDR3 reads TGCGCCAGCAGCCCGACGTCATGGGATGAGCAGTTCTTC.

The DNA of the CDR3 is TGTGCCAGCAGTCATCTCGGGGGAGGCCAAGAGACCCAGTACTTC. Protein sequence: CASSHLGGGQETQYF. V is TRBV27 and J is TRBJ2-5; tentatively, D is TRBD2 (6 bases). The CDR3 totals 15 residues. Germline CDR1 and CDR2: MNHEY and SMNVEV (reference sequence). Trimming removed 5 bases at V and 1 base at J, with 14 bases between.

V and J are TRBV19 and TRBJ1-5, with D possibly matching TRBD1 (6 bases). V was shortened by 3 bases and J by 1 base, with 10 bases between the two germline ends. The germline V gene encodes CDR1 LNHDA and CDR2 SQIVND (reference sequence). The CDR3 spans 15 residues. This chain's CDR3 is CASSIQGRSNQPQHF. The CDR3 DNA follows: TGTGCCAGTAGTATTCAGGGGAGAAGCAATCAGCCCCAGCATTTT.

The rearrangement links TRBV10-3 to TRBJ1-1; 9 nucleotides align to TRBD1. This CDR3 is 14 amino acids long. Losses at the gene ends were 10 bases for V and 4 bases for J; bases not matched to a gene: 10. Germline CDR1 is ENHRY and CDR2 is SYGVKD. As DNA, the CDR3 is TGTGCCACCCGACAAGGGACAGGGCCCACTGAAGCTTTCTTT. Its translation is CATRQGTGPTEAFF.

This clone is a singleton in its sample. The rearrangement uses TRBV18 and TRBJ1-1; no clear D. Germline CDR1 reads KGHSH; CDR2 reads LQKENI. The CDR3 is made up of 14 amino acids. Trimming stripped 4 bases from V and 2 bases from J, with 11 bases between. The CDR3 here is CASSRLGSNTEAFF. CDR3 in DNA: TGTGCCAGCTCACGGCTCGGATCAAACACTGAAGCTTTCTTT.